A selection of T cell receptor beta chains follows, all from one sample in a study of cytomegalovirus exposure and HLA in healthy donors. Clones were read by immunoSEQ multiplex PCR, and TCRdb kept only the in-frame ones, dropping some. In the table there are approximately 150,000 clones, roughly 80% of which are singletons. Sequenced: PBMCs. Receptors were obtained from a human donor in good health. The CDR3 runs from the conserved cysteine through the conserved F or W. The D gene is left open where the match is weak. Only some rows state a clone size, as once, few, many or a class for expanded clones.

j_call | cdr3_length | v_call | clone_size | d_call | cdr3_aa | cdr3_nt
TRBJ2-7 | 15 | TRBV11-2 | once | - | CASTQIRGHSYEQYF | TGTGCCAGCACCCAGATACGGGGACACTCCTACGAGCAGTACTTC
TRBJ2-7 | 13 | TRBV11-2 | - | - | CASSLYQGYEQYF | TGTGCCAGCAGCTTATACCAGGGCTACGAGCAGTACTTC
TRBJ2-2 | 14 | TRBV10-3 | - | - | CAIQPGSTTGELFF | TGTGCCATCCAGCCGGGAAGCACCACCGGGGAGCTGTTTTTT
TRBJ1-4 | 16 | TRBV9 | - | - | CASSALSGGVNEKLFF | TGTGCCAGCAGCGCACTCTCGGGGGGCGTTAATGAAAAACTGTTTTTT
TRBJ2-7 | 15 | TRBV9 | - | TRBD2 | CASSVGGGGTYEQYF | TGTGCCAGCAGCGTAGGTGGCGGGGGGACCTACGAGCAGTACTTC
TRBJ2-3 | 14 | TRBV5-4 | - | - | CASSLTSSADTQYF | TGTGCCAGCAGCTTGACTAGTTCCGCAGATACGCAGTATTTT
TRBJ1-2 | 16 | TRBV7-8 | few | - | CASSSAWGRANYGYTF | TGTGCCAGCAGCTCGGCATGGGGCAGGGCTAACTATGGCTACACCTTC
TRBJ2-2 | 15 | TRBV11-2 | - | TRBD1 | CASSFRDRYTGELFF | TGTGCCAGCAGCTTCCGGGACAGATACACCGGGGAGCTGTTTTTT
TRBJ1-2 | 14 | TRBV27 | - | TRBD1 | CASSPPGQHYGYTF | TGTGCCAGCAGTCCCCCGGGACAGCACTATGGCTACACCTTC
TRBJ1-5 | 14 | TRBV5-8 | few | TRBD1 | CASSFGQGPQPQHF | TGTGCCAGCAGCTTTGGACAGGGTCCTCAGCCCCAGCATTTT
TRBJ1-4 | 14 | TRBV5-6 | - | TRBD1 | CASSLQGVNEKLFF | TGTGCCAGCAGCTTACAGGGGGTTAATGAAAAACTGTTTTTT
TRBJ1-1 | 12 | TRBV6-5 | - | - | CASTKWGGEAFF | TGTGCCAGCACCAAATGGGGGGGTGAAGCTTTCTTT
TRBJ1-3 | 15 | TRBV6-5 | - | TRBD1 | CASRDSDLSGNTIYF | TGTGCCAGCCGGGACAGCGATCTCTCTGGAAACACCATATATTTT
TRBJ2-7 | 14 | TRBV2 | few | TRBD1 | CASSVRTGSYEQYF | TGTGCCAGCAGTGTACGGACAGGCTCCTACGAGCAGTACTTC
TRBJ1-1 | 11 | TRBV25-1 | - | - | CASTVNTEAFF | TGTGCCAGCACGGTGAACACTGAAGCTTTCTTT
TRBJ1-1 | 16 | TRBV2 | - | - | CASKERQISMNTEAFF | TGTGCCAGCAAAGAAAGACAGATATCCATGAACACTGAAGCTTTCTTT
TRBJ2-5 | 15 | TRBV11-2 | - | - | CASSLVGDSQETQYF | TGTGCCAGCAGCTTAGTAGGGGACTCACAAGAGACCCAGTACTTC
TRBJ1-3 | 16 | TRBV19 | - | - | CASSIGGSRSGNTIYF | TGTGCCAGTAGTATAGGGGGCTCCAGGTCTGGAAACACCATATATTTT
TRBJ2-7 | 16 | TRBV5-8 | - | - | CASNLSPGLGSYEQYF | TGTGCCAGCAACCTTTCCCCGGGACTCGGATCCTACGAGCAGTACTTC
TRBJ2-2 | 14 | TRBV9 | - | - | CASSAPTPTGELFF | TGTGCCAGCAGCGCACCGACTCCCACCGGGGAGCTGTTTTTT
TRBJ2-5 | 15 | TRBV5-4 | - | TRBD2 | CASSLLAGGQETQYF | TGTGCCAGCAGCTTACTAGCGGGGGGCCAAGAGACCCAGTACTTC
TRBJ2-7 | 13 | TRBV7-9 | - | - | CASSFSSSYEQYF | TGTGCCAGCAGCTTTTCTTCTTCCTACGAGCAGTACTTC
TRBJ2-3 | 16 | TRBV4-3 | - | TRBD2 | CASSQERLAGADTQYF | TGCGCCAGCAGCCAAGAACGGCTAGCGGGCGCAGATACGCAGTATTTT
TRBJ2-7 | 15 | TRBV7-6 | - | - | CASSLGFGPTYEQYF | TGTGCCAGCAGCTTAGGTTTTGGCCCAACCTACGAGCAGTACTTC
TRBJ1-2 | 13 | TRBV7-9 | - | - | CASSLTQGDGYTF | TGTGCCAGCAGCCTTACGCAGGGTGATGGCTACACCTTC
TRBJ2-5 | 11 | TRBV2 | - | - | CASSDWSRGYF | TGTGCCAGCAGTGACTGGTCAAGGGGGTACTTC
TRBJ1-1 | 16 | TRBV5-8 | - | TRBD1 | CASSLGTGGGYTEAFF | TGTGCCAGCAGCTTGGGGACAGGGGGAGGGTACACTGAAGCTTTCTTT
TRBJ2-7 | 14 | TRBV2 | - | - | CASSEAWADYEQYF | TGTGCCAGCAGTGAGGCTTGGGCCGACTACGAGCAGTACTTC
TRBJ1-1 | 14 | TRBV7-9 | once | TRBD1 | CASTRQGIVTEAFF | TGTGCCAGCACCCGACAGGGGATCGTCACTGAAGCTTTCTTT
TRBJ1-1 | 16 | TRBV10-1 | - | - | CASSAWRAKRNTEAFF | TGCGCCAGCAGTGCTTGGAGGGCTAAGAGGAACACTGAAGCTTTCTTT
TRBJ2-5 | 13 | TRBV6-1 | - | - | CASSFRGGETQYF | TGTGCCAGCAGTTTCAGGGGCGGAGAGACCCAGTACTTC
TRBJ2-7 | 13 | TRBV6-5 | - | TRBD1 | CASSQMTGTEQYF | TGTGCCAGCAGTCAAATGACAGGGACCGAGCAGTACTTC
TRBJ2-1 | 17 | TRBV4-1 | - | TRBD2 | CASSQELASGSYNEQFF | TGCGCCAGCAGCCAAGAGCTCGCTAGCGGGTCCTACAATGAGCAGTTCTTC
TRBJ1-2 | 12 | TRBV19 | - | - | CASSRAGDGYTF | TGTGCCAGTAGTAGAGCAGGGGATGGCTACACCTTC
TRBJ2-4 | 15 | TRBV7-2 | once | TRBD2 | CASSLGGGNKNIQYF | TGTGCCAGCAGCCTGGGGGGGGGAAACAAAAACATTCAGTACTTC
TRBJ2-1 | 10 | TRBV29-1 | - | - | CSVGGCEQFF | TGCAGCGTCGGAGGGTGTGAGCAGTTCTTC
TRBJ1-1 | 14 | TRBV6-5 | - | TRBD1 | CASSYSTGVAEAFF | TGTGCCAGCAGTTACTCGACAGGGGTTGCTGAAGCTTTCTTT
TRBJ2-1 | 15 | TRBV2 | - | TRBD1 | CASLRGQGAYNEQFF | TGTGCCAGCCTAAGAGGACAGGGGGCCTACAATGAGCAGTTCTTC
TRBJ2-7 | 14 | TRBV7-2 | - | - | CASSFYSSSYEQYF | TGTGCCAGCAGCTTTTATTCCAGCTCCTACGAGCAGTACTTC
TRBJ2-5 | 15 | TRBV5-1 | - | - | CASSLGSGSRETQYF | TGCGCCAGCAGCTTGGGATCTGGTAGCCGGGAGACCCAGTACTTC
TRBJ1-1 | 16 | TRBV19 | - | - | CASSIPGGGENTEAFF | TGTGCCAGTAGTATCCCCGGAGGCGGAGAGAACACTGAAGCTTTCTTT